The present T cell receptor (beta chain) was sequenced within a study of T cell responses to AZD1222 COVID-19 vaccine. The wider study: Pooled in the analysis were second doses at about 4 or about 12 weeks.

As regards this clone: As yet, its antigen is unknown.

General study results and limits: Recipients of AZD1222 seropositive at baseline numbered only five or six. Epitopes outside B.1.351 and B.1.1.7 mutated regions reportedly drew nearly half of spike TCRs. Repertoire samples came only from after the peak T cell response.

Trimming took 2 bases from V and 5 from J; bases not matched to a gene: 15. CDR3 length: 18 amino acids. Germline V CDR1 and CDR2: SEHNR, FQNEAQ (reference sequence). TCRdb keeps only in-frame clones here, not all; method: immunoSEQ multiplex PCR. The table lists under 200,000 clones, approximately 93% of them singletons. The clonotype originates from an adult in good health. The sample was peripheral blood, taken on day 0 of AZD1222 vaccination. V gene TRBV7-9 combines with J gene TRBJ2-7; 10 bases are shared with TRBD2. CDR3 DNA sequence: TGTGCCAGCAGCTTATCAGGTCTAGCGGGAGAAAATTTCCACGAGCAGTACTTC. Translation gives CASSLSGLAGENFHEQYF. The full variable domain, completed using reference TRBV7-9 and TRBJ2-7, is DTGVSQNPRHKITKRGQNVTFRCDPISEHNRLYWYRQTLGQGPEFLTYFQNEAQLEKSRLLSDRFSAERPKGSFSTLEIQRTEQGDSAMYLCASSLSGLAGENFHEQYFGPGTRLTVT.